This paragraph covers one T cell receptor beta chain sequence. Its specificity is not known. Trimming took 0 bases from V and 7 from J; bases not matched to a gene: 5. This CDR3 region has 13 residues. Germline lookup yields CDR1 GTSNPN and CDR2 SVGIG (reference sequence). The data stem from a study of immune evolution from preneoplasia to lung adenocarcinoma. Findings and limits, study-wide: Top clone share appeared to fall from AAH through AIS, MIA, adenocarcinoma. Later-stage lesions seemingly showed higher T cell density and diversity than normal lung.

The data were produced by immunoSEQ multiplex PCR, yet TCRdb's version contains in-frame clones alone and is incomplete. The sample includes about 15,000 clones, 80% to 90% of them seen just once. The source material was FFPE minimally invasive lung adenocarcinoma tissue. The TCR was taken from a person between 70 and 80 years old with lung adenocarcinoma. This sequence joins TRBV30 and TRBJ1-2; the match to TRBD1 covers 7 bases. The CDR3 spells CAWSVSGGFGYTF. In nucleotides, the CDR3 is TGTGCCTGGAGTGTGTCAGGGGGATTTGGCTACACCTTC.